This T cell receptor (beta chain) was sequenced during a study of cytomegalovirus exposure and HLA in healthy donors. Germline lookup yields CDR1 SGHNT and CDR2 YYREEE (reference sequence). V lost 3 bases to trimming and J lost 6 bases; unmatched junction nucleotides: 0. The CDR3 is 11 amino acids. TCRdb's copy holds only in-frame clones and misses some; the assay was immunoSEQ multiplex PCR. Here the sample spans tens of thousands of clones, 85% to 95% being singletons. This TCR was recovered from a man aged 18-30 years in good health and CMV-seropositive. The sample taken for sequencing was PBMCs. This sequence joins TRBV5-4 and TRBJ2-7; 7 bases line up with TRBD2. CDR3 nucleotides: TGTGCCAGCAGCTCTAGCGGCGAGCAGTACTTC. This encodes CASSSSGEQYF.